These 32 T cell receptor beta chains share one sample of origin, sequenced in a study of spatial heterogeneity in lung cancer. TCRdb used MiXCR to reprocess the 5' RACE reads, holding one entry per CDR3 protein. This sample carries some 6,100 distinct CDR3 sequences, 12% of them seen once, and the ten largest clones take 16%. Time point indicated: sample taken at primary tumor resection. This material consisted of lung tissue, taken at surgery. These receptors were taken from a human donor with early-stage non-small cell lung cancer.

This clonotype has at least ten counts. This beta chain was picked up by a library intended for alpha chains and is off target, so its count carries little meaning. The V and J genes are TRBV24-1 and TRBJ1-2, with 7 nucleotides matching TRBD1. CDR1 and CDR2 from the germline V gene are KGHDR and SFDVKD. Losses at the gene ends were 3 bases for V and 0 bases for J; bases not matched to a gene: 9. This CDR3 is built from 17 residues. The chain's CDR3 is CATSDGRDSPANYGYTF. CDR3 in DNA: TGTGCCACCAGTGATGGAAGGGACAGCCCAGCTAACTATGGCTACACCTTC.

This clonotype has ten or more counts. The size of this beta chain means little, since it is a stray read in a library made for alpha chains. The chain employs TRBV12-3 or TRBV12-4 and TRBJ2-7; the D gene is possibly TRBD2 (6 bases). The CDR3 loop spans 14 amino acids. Trimming took off 4 bases at V and 3 bases at J, with 13 bases between the two ends. The CDR3 nucleotides read TGTGCCAGCAGTTCTCCGGACTATCTCTACGAGCAGTACTTC. It encodes CASSSPDYLYEQYF.

Within the sample, this clonotype is medium-sized. The size of this beta chain means little, since it is a stray read in a library made for alpha chains. The J gene is TRBJ2-5, the V gene TRBV21-1; the table gives TRBD2 as D, unverified against the DNA. TRBV21-1 is annotated as a pseudogene. The CDR3 spans 20 residues. The CDR3 DNA reads as TGTGCCAGCAGCCTAGCTCCGGGACTAGCGGGAGGCCTTAAAGAAGAGACCCAGTACTTC. Translating gives CASSLAPGLAGGLKEETQYF.

This clonotype was counted ten times or more. This beta chain slipped into a library made for alpha chains as a stray read, so its size is not meaningful. The chain combines TRBV6-2 or TRBV6-3 with TRBJ1-2, with 10 bases identical to TRBD1. Germline V gene lookup returns CDR1 MNHEY and CDR2 SVGEGT. V lost 5 bases, J lost 8 bases, and 11 bases stayed unmatched. The CDR3 has 15 residues. The DNA for the CDR3 is TGTGCCAGCAGTAGAAACCGGGACAGGGGAGGAGGCTACACCTTC. The encoded protein is CASSRNRDRGGGYTF.

By share of the sample, this clonotype is medium-sized. This beta chain is an off-target read within a library intended for alpha chains, so its frequency means little. This chain connects TRBV10-3 to TRBJ2-2; D may be TRBD1 or TRBD2 (5 bases each). The germline CDR1 and CDR2 sequences are ENHRY and SYGVKD. V shed 3 bases and J shed 5 bases, with 13 bases lying between them. The CDR3 is made up of 15 amino acids. The CDR3 region is CAISEGRETTGELFF. The DNA for the CDR3 is TGTGCCATCAGTGAAGGCAGGGAGACTACCGGGGAGCTGTTTTTT.

For this clonotype: With the library built for alpha chains, this beta chain is off target and its frequency is not meaningful. The chain combines TRBV10-3 with TRBJ2-7, with a weak D call TRBD1 (6 bases). The germline V gene has CDR1 ENHRY and CDR2 SYGVKD. The CDR3 contains 16 residues. Trimming took off 4 bases at V and 6 bases at J, with 22 bases between the two ends. Written as DNA, the CDR3 is TGTGCCATCAGTGCCGGTTCAACCCTTGGGGGCCGCGAGCAGTACTTC. Translated, it gives CAISAGSTLGGREQYF.

Remarks on this clonotype: Because the library targeted alpha chains, this beta chain is an off-target read whose size means little. V gene TRBV28 combines with J gene TRBJ1-4; the D gene is possibly TRBD1 (5 bases). Trimming stripped 4 bases from V and 10 bases from J, with 10 bases between. The length of the CDR3 is 12 residues. The germline gives CDR1 MDHEN, CDR2 SYDVKM. The CDR3 coding sequence is TGTGCCAGCAGTTCTCCGGGACGAAAACTGTTTTTT. Protein sequence: CASSSPGRKLFF. Full variable domain (rest looked up from reference TRBV28 and TRBJ1-4): DVKVTQSSRYLVKRTGEKVFLECVQDMDHENMFWYRQDPGLGLRLIYFSYDVKMKEKGDIPEGYSVSREKKERFSLILESASTNQTSMYLCASSSPGRKLFFGSGTQLSVL.

As for this clonotype: Found in a library prepared for alpha chains, this beta chain is an off-target read, and its abundance has little meaning. The rearrangement uses TRBV12-3 or TRBV12-4 and TRBJ2-3; tentatively, D is TRBD2 (6 bases). The CDR3 has 15 residues. Trimming removed 11 bases from V and 4 bases from J, with 22 bases in between. DNA for the CDR3: TGTGCCTGCGGAACGACTAGTGGGAGCGCAGATACGCAGTATTTT. Protein sequence: CACGTTSGSADTQYF.

This clonotype was detected ten times or more. In a library made to pick up alpha chains, this beta chain is a stray read with a size that means little. The CDR3: CASSTPLDSGANVLTF. The DNA for the CDR3 is TGTGCCAGCTCAACCCCCTTGGACTCTGGGGCCAACGTCCTGACTTTC. J is TRBJ2-6 and V is TRBV2; no firm D call. CDR1 SNHLY and CDR2 FYNNEI come from the germline V gene. Trimming pared 8 bases from V and 0 bases from J, leaving 14 bases between. The CDR3 is made up of 16 amino acids.

Many counts were recorded for this clonotype. The junction differs from germline at one of its ends, possibly a read error. Being off target in a library aimed at alpha chains, this beta chain has a size of little meaning. This rearrangement joins TRBV20-1 to TRBJ2-1, with 8 nucleotides matching TRBD2. The CDR3 extends over 19 amino acids. Germline CDR1 reads DFQATT; CDR2 reads SNEGSKA (reference sequence). CDR3 protein: CSSRDGTSQAAFPNNEQFF. CDR3 DNA: TGCAGTTCTAGAGACGGGACTAGTCAGGCTGCTTTTCCTAACAATGAGCAGTTCTTC.

The table lists this clonotype with many counts. For a library built for alpha chains, this beta chain is a stray read; little rests on its size. The rearrangement uses TRBV28 and TRBJ2-3; D gene uncertain. The CDR3 sequence is 15 residues long. In germline, CDR1 is MDHEN, CDR2 SYDVKM. Trimming pared 7 bases from V and 2 bases from J, leaving 16 bases between. CDR3 sequence (DNA): TGTGCCAGCATGAATCCGAGCGCCCTCACAGATACGCAGTATTTT. Amino acids: CASMNPSALTDTQYF.

This clonotype is classed as large (0.1 to 1%). In a library made to pick up alpha chains, this beta chain is a stray read with a size that means little. The CDR3 sequence: CSVVPSVGNIQYF. CDR3 DNA: TGCAGCGTTGTACCCAGCGTTGGAAACATTCAGTACTTC. The rearrangement joins TRBV29-1 to TRBJ2-4, with D uncertain. The CDR3 is made up of 13 amino acids. V dropped 4 bases and J dropped 6 bases, with 13 bases sitting between them. CDR1 is SQVTM and CDR2 is ANQGSEA in the germline V gene.

Relative to its sample, this clonotype is medium-sized. Within a library made for alpha chains, this beta chain is off target, and its count is uninformative. CDR3 protein: CASSFDDGYNQPQHF. CDR3 sequence (DNA): TGTGCCAGCAGCTTCGACGACGGTTACAATCAGCCCCAGCATTTT. The chain employs TRBV9 and TRBJ1-5; D gene unclear. Trimming removed 4 bases at V and 3 bases at J, with 14 bases between. Germline lookup yields CDR1 SGDLS and CDR2 YYNGEE. CDR3 length: 15 amino acids.

This clonotype is medium-sized. Being off target in a library aimed at alpha chains, this beta chain has a size of little meaning. The J gene is TRBJ1-2, the V gene TRBV20-1; D ambiguous. Germline loops: CDR1 DFQATT, CDR2 SNEGSKA (reference sequence). Trimming left V 0 bases short and J 4 bases short, with 15 bases between. This CDR3 region has 15 residues. The CDR3 nucleotides are TGCAGTGCTAGAGAGCCCTCCGCTCCTTCCTATGGCTACACCTTC. This encodes CSAREPSAPSYGYTF.

By its share, this clonotype is medium-sized (0.01 to 0.1%). Found in a library prepared for alpha chains, this beta chain is an off-target read, and its abundance has little meaning. This chain uses TRBV21-1 with TRBJ2-1; the table assigns TRBD2, which was not confirmed against the DNA. TRBV21-1 is a pseudogene. This CDR3 comprises 21 residues. For the CDR3, the DNA is TGTGCCAGCAGCAAAGCCGCGGGAGAAACTAGCGGTTCCAGCTCCTACAATGAGCAGTTCTTC. Amino acids: CASSKAAGETSGSSSYNEQFF.

This clonotype is judged medium-sized (0.01 to 0.1%). The library was designed around alpha chains, so this beta chain is a stray read whose abundance carries little weight. V usage is TRBV20-1 and J usage is TRBJ1-1; TRBD1 might be the D (5 bases). The V and J ends lost 3 bases and 0 bases respectively, with 11 bases between them. The CDR3 consists of 14 residues. From germline, CDR1 is DFQATT and CDR2 SNEGSKA (reference sequence). The CDR3 DNA sequence: TGCAGTGCTAGGACAGCCTTTATGAACACTGAAGCTTTCTTT. Encoded protein: CSARTAFMNTEAFF.

This clonotype occurred many times. As an off-target read in a library built for alpha chains, this beta chain has a frequency of little significance. V is TRBV11-2 and J is TRBJ2-3; 7 positions match TRBD1. This CDR3 has 14 amino acids. Germline V gene sequence: CDR1 SGHAT, CDR2 FQNNGV. Germline trimming cut 5 bases from V and 2 bases from J; bases unmatched to any gene: 4. CDR3 coding DNA: TGTGCCAGCAGCCAGGGACAGTTCACAGATACGCAGTATTTT. It translates to CASSQGQFTDTQYF.

This clonotype is termed medium-sized. Because the library targeted alpha chains, this beta chain is an off-target read whose size means little. The genes are TRBV5-1 and TRBJ1-1, with 8 bases that match TRBD1. The CDR3 totals 14 residues. Germline-derived CDR1 and CDR2 are SGHRS and YFSETQ. With 5 bases clipped from V and 4 bases from J, the junction kept 7 bases outside the gene matches. The DNA for the CDR3 is TGCGCCAGCAGACCGACAGGGGAATTCACTGAAGCTTTCTTT. Translation: CASRPTGEFTEAFF.

Points on this clonotype: This beta chain turned up in a library designed for alpha chains; as an off-target read, its abundance says little. This sequence joins TRBV6-1 and TRBJ2-7, with D tentatively TRBD2 (5 bases). CDR1 and CDR2 from the germline V gene are MNHNS and SASEGT. The CDR3 is 16 residues long. The ends were cut back, 3 bases at V and 0 bases at J, with 15 bases in the middle. Here the CDR3 reads CASSDPGLPSSYEQYF. The CDR3 DNA is TGTGCCAGCAGTGACCCAGGACTCCCGAGCTCCTACGAGCAGTACTTC.

This clonotype was detected ten times or more. This beta chain is a stray read from a library made for alpha chains; its abundance is not meaningful. This chain uses TRBV29-1 with TRBJ2-1, with a weak D call TRBD1 (6 bases). The CDR3 sequence is 14 residues long. Germline V gene lookup returns CDR1 SQVTM and CDR2 ANQGSEA. The V and J ends lost 5 bases and 7 bases respectively, with 18 bases between them. The CDR3 DNA follows: TGCAGCGTTCGGGGACACTCTCAGGGGAATGAGCAGTTCTTC. Its protein is CSVRGHSQGNEQFF.

This clonotype was detected many times. Because the library targeted alpha chains, this beta chain is an off-target read whose size means little. The chain couples TRBV5-1 to TRBJ2-1, with 12 bases lining up with TRBD2. V dropped 4 bases and J dropped 3; count of bases not matched to a gene: 2. This CDR3 region has 15 residues. The germline V gene encodes CDR1 SGHRS and CDR2 YFSETQ. CDR3 residues: CASSQTSGGYNEQFF. In DNA form, the CDR3 reads TGCGCCAGCAGCCAGACTAGCGGGGGCTACAATGAGCAGTTCTTC.

On this clonotype: This beta chain is an unintended read in a library built for alpha chains; its size means little. The genes are TRBV25-1 and TRBJ1-1; no firm D call. The germline V gene has CDR1 MGHDK and CDR2 SYGVNS. This CDR3 comprises 14 residues. V dropped 0 bases and J dropped 6 bases, with 11 bases sitting between them. DNA of the CDR3: TGTGCCAGCAGTGAATATAACCGTGCGGCTGAAGCTTTCTTT. This sequence encodes CASSEYNRAAEAFF.

This clonotype has only a few counts. This beta chain was picked up by a library intended for alpha chains and is off target, so its count carries little meaning. The genes are TRBV10-2 and TRBJ2-7; tentatively, D is TRBD2 (5 bases). The germline CDR1 and CDR2 sequences are WSHSY and SAAADI. Trimming removed 4 bases at V and 3 bases at J, with 13 bases between. CDR3 length: 14 amino acids. The CDR3 is CASSVAGNRYEQYF. Here the CDR3 DNA reads TGCGCCAGCAGTGTCGCGGGCAATCGCTACGAGCAGTACTTC.

Relative to its sample, this clonotype is medium-sized. The junction differs from germline at one of its ends, possibly a read error. Because the library targeted alpha chains, this beta chain is an off-target read whose size means little. V gene TRBV20-1 combines with J gene TRBJ1-1; 8 bases match TRBD1. CDR3 length equals 14 residues. Per the germline V gene, CDR1 is DFQATT and CDR2 is SNEGSKA (reference sequence). CDR3 sequence (DNA): TGCAGTGCTAGAACGACAGGGGTGAAGACTGAAGCTTTCTTT. Amino acids: CSARTTGVKTEAFF.

This clonotype is labeled medium-sized. A library prepared for alpha chains yielded this beta chain as an off-target read; its size is of little meaning. J is TRBJ1-5 and V is TRBV12-5, with 8 bases lining up with TRBD1. The junction had 5 bases not matched to a gene; V was cut back by 4 bases and J by 6 bases. This CDR3 has 14 residues. Germline-derived CDR1 and CDR2 are LGHNT and FRNRAP. Here the CDR3 reads CASGSDRGRQPQHF. The CDR3 nucleotides are TGTGCTAGTGGTTCCGACAGGGGCCGTCAGCCCCAGCATTTT.

Ten or more counts support this clonotype. This beta chain represents an off-target read in a library built for alpha chains; its size is of limited meaning. The chain uses TRBV7-9 and TRBJ1-2; no definite D call. The CDR3 sequence is 14 residues long. The ends were cut back, 0 bases at V and 3 bases at J, with 8 bases in the middle. Germline CDR1 and CDR2: SEHNR and FQNEAQ (reference sequence). The CDR3 is CASSLATVYYGYTF. CDR3 DNA sequence: TGTGCCAGCAGCTTAGCCACAGTTTACTATGGCTACACCTTC. Full variable domain (outside the CDR3, taken from reference TRBV7-9 and TRBJ1-2): DTGVSQNPRHKITKRGQNVTFRCDPISEHNRLYWYRQTLGQGPEFLTYFQNEAQLEKSRLLSDRFSAERPKGSFSTLEIQRTEQGDSAMYLCASSLATVYYGYTFGSGTRLTVV.

Relative to its sample, this clonotype is medium-sized. Since it is a stray read in a library aimed at alpha chains, this beta chain has a size that is not meaningful. The V and J genes are TRBV15 and TRBJ1-5; the D gene is possibly TRBD1 (6 bases). Deletions cut 0 bases from V and 7 bases from J, with 10 bases between. CDR3 length equals 14 residues. Germline-derived CDR1 and CDR2 are LNHNV and YYDKDF (reference sequence). The CDR3 loop reads CATSRDRGKQPQHF. The DNA for the CDR3 is TGTGCCACCAGCAGAGACAGGGGAAAGCAGCCCCAGCATTTT.

Ten or more counts support this clonotype. This beta chain is an off-target read within a library intended for alpha chains, so its frequency means little. The chain couples TRBV5-1 to TRBJ2-7; unclear D gene. The CDR3 consists of 14 residues. Germline CDR1 SGHRS, CDR2 YFSETQ. Trimming removed 4 bases from V and 3 bases from J, with 14 bases in between. The CDR3 reads CASSPAPQIYEQYF. CDR3 DNA sequence: TGCGCCAGCAGCCCGGCCCCACAGATCTACGAGCAGTACTTC.

By sample share, this clonotype is medium-sized. With the library built for alpha chains, this beta chain is off target and its frequency is not meaningful. CDR3 in DNA: TGCGCCAGCAGCCAAGATTTGCAGTATTCCTACAATGAGCAGTTCTTC. Encoded protein: CASSQDLQYSYNEQFF. The gene calls are TRBV4-3 and TRBJ2-1; D gene unclear. Germline lookup yields CDR1 LGHNA and CDR2 YSLEER. This CDR3 region has 16 residues. V dropped 0 bases and J dropped 1 base, with 10 bases sitting between them.

This clonotype came up many times. Because this beta chain is a stray read in a library intended to capture alpha chains, its abundance should not be given much weight. The chain couples TRBV5-1 to TRBJ2-7; 8 bases agree with TRBD1. The CDR3 length is 13 residues. Per germline, CDR1 SGHRS and CDR2 YFSETQ. The J segment lost 3 bases and the V segment lost 4 bases, leaving 3 bases of the junction unmatched. CDR3 residues: CASSQGTGYEQYF. CDR3 DNA: TGCGCCAGCAGCCAGGGGACAGGCTACGAGCAGTACTTC.

This clonotype was picked up many times. Since it is a stray read in a library aimed at alpha chains, this beta chain has a size that is not meaningful. The chain links TRBV2 to TRBJ1-1; 10 positions agree with TRBD1. V shed 4 bases, J shed 5 bases, and the junction held 4 bases outside the gene matches. The CDR3 runs 14 residues. Looked up from germline, CDR1 is SNHLY and CDR2 is FYNNEI. CDR3 in DNA: TGTGCCAGCAGTGGACAGGGGGCTTGGACTGAAGCTTTCTTT. Encoded protein: CASSGQGAWTEAFF. The whole variable domain, remainder taken from reference TRBV2 and TRBJ1-1, is EPEVTQTPSHQVTQMGQEVILRCVPISNHLYFYWYRQILGQKVEFLVSFYNNEISEKSEIFDDQFSVERPDGSNFTLKIRSTKLEDSAMYFCASSGQGAWTEAFFGQGTRLTVV.

Of note for this clonotype: This beta chain lies outside the target of a library built for alpha chains; its clone size means little. The J gene is TRBJ1-5, the V gene TRBV20-1, with unresolved D. Germline CDR1 reads DFQATT; CDR2 reads SNEGSKA (reference sequence). CDR3 length: 15 residues. Deletions cut 1 base from V and 0 bases from J, with 10 bases between. For the CDR3, the DNA is TGCAGTGCTAGAGCCGACATGATTAGCAATCAGCCCCAGCATTTT. It translates to CSARADMISNQPQHF.